This T cell receptor (beta chain) was obtained from a study of T cell repertoires in cytomegalovirus infection. Whole-study results and caveats: Carriage of CMV together with the relevant HLA was identifiable through cumulative public TCR beta family frequency.

This clonotype was seen ten or more times. Its antigen is still unknown. In TCRdb, the reads were re-called with MiXCR into one record per CDR3 protein. In the table there are some 300,000 distinct CDR3 sequences, about 9.1% of which are singletons. This CDR3 is built from 15 residues. Germline lookup yields CDR1 MGHDK and CDR2 SYGVNS. The V and J ends lost 2 bases and 3 bases respectively, with 13 bases between them. This sequence joins TRBV25-1 and TRBJ1-2; maybe TRBD1 (5 bases). The sequenced sample consisted of PBMCs. This TCR derives from a human donor in good health (CMV status not recorded). Some clones in this sample may be carry-over from other donors' samples. In DNA, the CDR3 is TGTGCCAGCAGTGAAACGTCAGGGAAGTACTATGGCTACACCTTC. It is translated as CASSETSGKYYGYTF.